This T cell receptor beta chain was sequenced in a study of memory B cells and T cells in multiple sclerosis. Study-level findings and limits: Compartments had unequal clone-set sizes, affecting shared clonotype counts.

As to this clone: No antigen is known for it.

CFSE-dim autoproliferating and CFSE-high non-proliferating T cells from unstimulated culture were sequenced separately. Replicate wells were pooled after approximately seven days of stimulus-free culture of roughly 5x10^7 CFSE-labeled PBMCs. The PBMCs received 0.45 to 0.6 uM CFSE and serum-free culture with no added stimuli. The length of the CDR3 is 15 residues. The repertoire was sequenced with immunoSEQ multiplex PCR; TCRdb's copy has only in-frame clones and lacks some. This sample has over 10,000 clones; 84% occur once, and the top ten carry 2.8%. Sequencing input: PBMCs from blood kept in culture. This sequence originates from a human donor with multiple sclerosis. The V call is TRBV12-1, the J call TRBJ1-1. TRBV12-1 is a pseudogene segment. The CDR3 here is CASSSRMTVMNEAFF. The CDR3 DNA is TGTGCCAGCAGCTCCCGTATGACCGTGATGAATGAAGCTTTCTTT.